This T cell receptor beta chain derives from a study of T cell changes during pregnancy in multiple sclerosis. Profiled with immunoSEQ multiplex PCR; TCRdb holds only in-frame clones, not every one. The repertoire holds about 40,000 clones, with about 91% as singletons. This clone has just one count. The junction and the germline gene differ at one end; a read error may be behind it. The V gene's germline CDR1 is SGHAT and CDR2 FQNNGV. CDR3 size: 12 residues. The starting material was CD4+ T cells from peripheral blood mononuclear cells, obtained in the second trimester of pregnancy. V and J are TRBV11-2 and TRBJ2-1, with 8 bases that match TRBD1. This receptor was identified in a female donor in good health, enrolled as a control in a pregnancy study. The CDR3 spells CASSPSRTGRLF. The CDR3 DNA sequence: TGTGCCAGCAGCCCATCCCGGACAGGGCGGCTCTTC. Using reference TRBV11-2 and TRBJ2-1 for the parts outside the CDR3, the full variable domain is EAGVAQSPRYKIIEKRQSVAFWCNPISGHATLYWYQQILGQGPKLLIQFQNNGVVDDSQLPKDRFSAERLKGVDSTLKIQPAKLEDSAVYLCASSPSRTGRLFGPGTRLTVL.